The 26 T cell receptor beta chains reported below all come from one sample, sequenced in a study of cytomegalovirus exposure and HLA in healthy donors. Vbeta (60) and Jbeta (13) primers were used in the PCR. The protocol was immunoSEQ multiplex PCR, while the TCRdb copy is restricted to in-frame clones and leaves out a portion. Of over 100,000 clones listed, 79% are singletons. The sample comprised PBMCs. These receptor sequences come from a woman under 30 in good health and CMV-seropositive.

V and J are TRBV7-9 and TRBJ2-2, with 8 positions matching TRBD1. Per germline, CDR1 SEHNR and CDR2 FQNEAQ (reference sequence). This CDR3 spans 14 amino acids. V dropped 5 bases and J dropped 7; count of bases not matched to a gene: 6. CDR3 residues: CASSPGTGLGELFF. The CDR3 nucleotides read TGTGCCAGCAGCCCTGGGACAGGTCTCGGGGAGCTGTTTTTT.

V and J are TRBV12-5 and TRBJ2-7; 11 bases agree with TRBD2. This CDR3 is built from 18 residues. Germline V gene sequence: CDR1 LGHNT, CDR2 FRNRAP. V gave up 0 bases and J gave up 3 bases; unmatched junction bases: 10. The CDR3 loop is CASGLVPEPGLAVYEQYF. CDR3 bases: TGTGCTAGTGGTTTGGTACCCGAGCCGGGACTAGCGGTCTACGAGCAGTACTTC.

The CDR3 coding sequence is TGTGCCAGTAGTATCGGCGGGTTTTTACCTAATGAAAAACTGTTTTTT. This sequence encodes CASSIGGFLPNEKLFF. The chain combines TRBV19 with TRBJ1-4; D uncertain. The CDR3 totals 16 residues. From germline, CDR1 is LNHDA and CDR2 SQIVND (reference sequence). Trimming removed 3 bases at V and 3 bases at J, with 14 bases between. The full variable domain, rest sourced from reference TRBV19 and TRBJ1-4, is DGGITQSPKYLFRKEGQNVTLSCEQNLNHDAMYWYRQDPGQGLRLIYYSQIVNDFQKGDIAEGYSVSREKKESFPLTVTSAQKNPTAFYLCASSIGGFLPNEKLFFGSGTQLSVL.

Turning to this clone: Its ends do not fully match the called genes, so a read error is possible. The chain combines TRBV10-3 with TRBJ1-1, with 8 bases lining up with TRBD1. Germline values: CDR1 ENHRY, CDR2 SYGVKD. The CDR3 consists of 17 residues. In DNA, the CDR3 is TGTGACATCAGTGAGTTAAGTAGGACAGGGATGAACACTGAAGCTTTCTTT. It codes for CDISELSRTGMNTEAFF.

J is TRBJ2-5 and V is TRBV7-2; the D is unclear. The CDR3 has 13 residues. Germline CDR1 SGHTA, CDR2 FQGNSA. Trimming removed 2 bases at V and 3 bases at J, with 7 bases between. CDR3: CASSLWSEETQYF. In nucleotides, the CDR3 is TGTGCCAGCAGCTTATGGAGCGAAGAGACCCAGTACTTC.

The J gene is TRBJ1-1, the V gene TRBV11-1; a possible D gene is TRBD1 (6 bases). Between the trimmed V and J ends, which lost 5 bases and 0 bases, there was a span of 13 bases. CDR1 is SGHAT and CDR2 is FQDESV in the germline V gene (reference sequence). The CDR3 contains 15 residues. CDR3 DNA: TGTGCCAGCAGCCCTGTGAGGGGGATGAACACTGAAGCTTTCTTT. Translating gives CASSPVRGMNTEAFF.

V and J are TRBV5-1 and TRBJ2-1, with 11 bases matching TRBD2. Germline-derived CDR1 and CDR2 are SGHRS and YFSETQ. The CDR3 contains 15 residues. V trimming: 3 bases; J trimming: 5 bases; junction bases outside the gene matches: 4. CDR3 amino acids: CASSWGLADHNEQFF. The CDR3 nucleotides read TGCGCCAGCAGCTGGGGACTAGCGGATCACAATGAGCAGTTCTTC.

This clone was found once. The V gene is TRBV5-6, the J gene TRBJ2-7; 11 bases line up with TRBD2. Trimming cost V 0 bases and J 0 bases; bases outside gene matches: 11. CDR3 length equals 19 residues. Germline assignment: CDR1 SGHDT and CDR2 YYEEEE. CDR3 DNA: TGTGCCAGCAGCTTGGGACTAGCGGGGACCTCTACCTTCTCCTACGAGCAGTACTTC. Its protein product is CASSLGLAGTSTFSYEQYF.

The chain combines TRBV4-1 with TRBJ1-1; D unresolved. V was pared by 3 bases and J by 4 bases, with 15 bases between. The CDR3 consists of 15 residues. Per germline, CDR1 MGHRA and CDR2 YSYEKL. For the CDR3, the DNA is TGCGCCAGCAGCCAGACCCGGGGTAGGCTCACTGAAGCTTTCTTT. Its translation: CASSQTRGRLTEAFF.

The V gene is TRBV5-1, the J gene TRBJ2-7; 13 bases map to TRBD2. The CDR3 extends over 15 amino acids. Per germline, CDR1 SGHRS and CDR2 YFSETQ. Trimming cost V 4 bases and J 3 bases; bases outside gene matches: 4. CDR3 nucleotide sequence: TGCGCCAGCAGCGAGGGACTAGCGGGACACTACGAGCAGTACTTC. Translation gives CASSEGLAGHYEQYF.

The V call is TRBV5-6, the J call TRBJ2-1; a weak D match, TRBD2 (6 bases). From germline, CDR1 is SGHDT and CDR2 YYEEEE. The CDR3 sequence is 15 residues long. V lost 2 bases, J lost 4 bases, and 13 bases lay in between. CDR3 sequence (DNA): TGTGCCAGCAGCTTCGGAGGGGTATGGTACAATGAGCAGTTCTTC. Translated: CASSFGGVWYNEQFF.

This clone was seen once. The rearrangement joins TRBV27 to TRBJ2-3; 8 positions match TRBD2. With 6 bases clipped from V and 2 bases from J, the junction kept 16 bases outside the gene matches. The germline gives CDR1 MNHEY, CDR2 SMNVEV (reference sequence). The CDR3 totals 18 residues. CDR3: CASSGIPRAGVATDTQYF. The CDR3 DNA reads TGTGCCAGCAGCGGCATCCCCAGAGCGGGAGTGGCCACAGATACGCAGTATTTT.

CDR3 in amino acids: CASSGLRVQTEAFF. The CDR3 nucleotides are TGTGCCAGCAGTGGTCTCAGGGTCCAGACTGAAGCTTTCTTT. The chain links TRBV11-2 to TRBJ1-1, with D perhaps TRBD1 (5 bases). Germline V gives CDR1 SGHAT, CDR2 FQNNGV. The CDR3 loop spans 14 amino acids. V was trimmed by 6 bases and J by 5 bases, leaving 16 bases between them. Based on the CDR3 plus reference TRBV11-2 and TRBJ1-1, the full variable domain is EAGVAQSPRYKIIEKRQSVAFWCNPISGHATLYWYQQILGQGPKLLIQFQNNGVVDDSQLPKDRFSAERLKGVDSTLKIQPAKLEDSAVYLCASSGLRVQTEAFFGQGTRLTVV.

This clone was counted only a few times. The chain joins TRBV20-1 to TRBJ1-2; D remains ambiguous. With 3 bases removed from V and 5 bases from J, the gap between germline ends came to 7 bases. CDR3 length equals 11 residues. The V gene's germline CDR1 is DFQATT and CDR2 SNEGSKA (reference sequence). This chain's CDR3 is CSASGDYGYTF. The CDR3 DNA reads as TGCAGTGCTAGCGGGGATTATGGCTACACCTTC.

The chain joins TRBV15 to TRBJ1-2, with D possibly TRBD1 on 6 matching bases. Germline lookup yields CDR1 LNHNV and CDR2 YYDKDF (reference sequence). V was clipped by 1 base and J by 5 bases, with 8 bases between them. The CDR3 runs to 13 residues. CDR3 DNA: TGTGCCACCAGCAGAGCCCAGGGGTATGGCTACACCTTC. It is translated as CATSRAQGYGYTF. The full variable domain, rest sourced from reference TRBV15 and TRBJ1-2, is DAMVIQNPRYQVTQFGKPVTLSCSQTLNHNVMYWYQQKSSQAPKLLFHYYDKDFNNEADTPDNFQSRRPNTSFCFLDIRSPGLGDTAMYLCATSRAQGYGYTFGSGTRLTVV.

V is TRBV5-1 and J is TRBJ2-6; 7 positions agree with TRBD2. Trimming at V came to 4 bases and at J to 0 bases, leaving 10 bases not matched to a gene. The CDR3 sequence is 18 residues long. Germline V gene lookup returns CDR1 SGHRS and CDR2 YFSETQ. In nucleotides, the CDR3 is TGCGCCAGCAGCCTCACTGCGGGGGAAAGCTCTGGGGCCAACGTCCTGACTTTC. Translation gives CASSLTAGESSGANVLTF.

The rearrangement joins TRBV2 to TRBJ2-7; 10 bases fit TRBD2. This CDR3 spans 14 amino acids. Germline V gene sequence: CDR1 SNHLY, CDR2 FYNNEI. J gave up 1 base and V 8 bases, and 5 bases lay outside the gene matches. CDR3 residues: CASDGLAVSYEQYF. The CDR3 nucleotides read TGTGCCAGCGATGGACTAGCGGTATCCTACGAGCAGTACTTC.

The chain employs TRBV6-6 and TRBJ2-7; 10 bases line up with TRBD2. J lost 2 bases, V lost 6 bases, and 7 bases had no gene match. Per the germline V gene, CDR1 is MNHNY and CDR2 is SVGAGI (reference sequence). CDR3 length: 15 amino acids. CDR3 nucleotides: TGTGCCAGCAGCACACCCAGCGGGAGGGCCTACGAGCAGTACTTC. It specifies CASSTPSGRAYEQYF.

The V gene is TRBV5-1, the J gene TRBJ2-7; D is uncertain. The CDR3 is made up of 18 amino acids. Looked up from germline, CDR1 is SGHRS and CDR2 is YFSETQ. Trimming removed 4 bases at V and 6 bases at J, with 29 bases between. The CDR3 is CASSPSLPQQCEVCEQYF. DNA of the CDR3: TGCGCCAGCAGCCCTTCGCTTCCTCAACAGTGCGAAGTATGCGAGCAGTACTTC. The entire variable domain, with the rest obtained from reference TRBV5-1 and TRBJ2-7, is as follows: KAGVTQTPRYLIKTRGQQVTLSCSPISGHRSVSWYQQTPGQGLQFLFEYFSETQRNKGNFPGRFSGRQFSNSRSEMNVSTLELGDSALYLCASSPSLPQQCEVCEQYFGPGTRLTVT.

This sequence joins TRBV6-4 and TRBJ1-4; the match to TRBD1 covers 10 bases. J was trimmed by 4 bases and V by 9 bases; bases with no gene match: 2. The CDR3 extends over 13 amino acids. Germline V CDR1 and CDR2: MRHNA, SNTAGT. CDR3 DNA sequence: TGTGCCAGAGGACAGGGGGGTAATGAAAAACTGTTTTTT. The encoded protein is CARGQGGNEKLFF.

The J gene is TRBJ2-7, the V gene TRBV7-9; perhaps TRBD1 as D (6 bases). V was pared by 5 bases and J by 0 bases, with 26 bases between. CDR1 SEHNR and CDR2 FQNEAQ come from the germline V gene (reference sequence). CDR3 length equals 19 residues. The CDR3 here is CASSPSNYLRNRDSYEQYF. The CDR3 nucleotides read TGTGCCAGCAGCCCATCCAATTACCTCCGGAACAGGGACTCCTACGAGCAGTACTTC.

Here the CDR3 reads CASRDRTGASQPQHF. The DNA for the CDR3 is TGTGCCAGCCGAGATCGGACAGGGGCTAGTCAGCCCCAGCATTTT. This chain connects TRBV6-5 to TRBJ1-5; 9 bases agree with TRBD1. The CDR3 has 15 amino acids. The germline V gene encodes CDR1 MNHEY and CDR2 SVGAGI. V shed 8 bases and J 6 bases; nucleotides not matched to a gene: 11.

This CDR3 is CASSSSLAYEQYF. CDR3 nucleotide sequence: TGCGCCAGCAGCTCTAGCCTCGCCTACGAGCAGTACTTC. The rearrangement joins TRBV5-1 to TRBJ2-7; possible D gene TRBD2, 5 bases. The ends were cut back, 3 bases at V and 2 bases at J, with 9 bases in the middle. This CDR3 is built from 13 residues. The germline V gene encodes CDR1 SGHRS and CDR2 YFSETQ. Full variable domain (rest looked up from reference TRBV5-1 and TRBJ2-7): KAGVTQTPRYLIKTRGQQVTLSCSPISGHRSVSWYQQTPGQGLQFLFEYFSETQRNKGNFPGRFSGRQFSNSRSEMNVSTLELGDSALYLCASSSSLAYEQYFGPGTRLTVT.

This rearrangement joins TRBV5-5 to TRBJ2-2; D perhaps matches TRBD2 (5 bases). The CDR3 contains 15 residues. Germline V lookup: CDR1 SGHKS, CDR2 YYEKEE (reference sequence). The germline V and J ends were trimmed by 3 bases and 1 base, with 10 bases remaining between them. The CDR3 protein is CASSSTRRNTGELFF. In DNA form, the CDR3 reads TGTGCCAGCAGCTCCACTAGGAGGAACACCGGGGAGCTGTTTTTT.

The CDR3 sequence is CASSPVSGANVLTF. The CDR3 DNA reads TGTGCCAGTAGTCCAGTGTCTGGGGCCAACGTCCTGACTTTC. This chain uses TRBV19 with TRBJ2-6; no definite D call. The CDR3 length is 14 residues. The V gene lost 5 bases and the J gene lost 1 base, with 6 bases spanning the gap. CDR1 and CDR2 (germline): LNHDA, SQIVND (reference sequence).

This rearrangement joins TRBV15 to TRBJ2-3; TRBD2 might be the D (6 bases). The V gene lost 1 base and the J gene lost 2 bases, with 10 bases spanning the gap. This CDR3 has 15 residues. Germline assignment: CDR1 LNHNV and CDR2 YYDKDF (reference sequence). The CDR3 sequence: CATSRGRGSTDTQYF. The CDR3 DNA reads TGTGCCACCAGCAGAGGGCGGGGTTCCACAGATACGCAGTATTTT.